These 26 T cell receptor beta chains were sequenced from one sample in a study of tumor and adjacent non-tumor tissue in lung cancer. A modified ARM-PCR protocol with three rounds of nested PCR amplified TCRbeta. One entry per CDR3 protein results from TCRdb running MiXCR on the multiplex PCR reads. Of about 85,000 distinct CDR3 sequences listed, around 57% are singletons. This sample's RNA came from whole unsorted tissue. Material for sequencing was lung tumor tissue. These receptors came from an older man with non-small cell lung cancer.

As to this clonotype: A much larger clone is a single base away; this may be a read error. This chain connects TRBV20-1 to TRBJ2-5; tentatively, D is TRBD1 or TRBD2 (6 bases each). Per germline, CDR1 DFQATT and CDR2 SNEGSKA (reference sequence). V was cut by 1 base and J by 1 base, with 13 bases left in between. The CDR3 consists of 15 residues. CDR3 protein: CSARACGGGQETQYF. The CDR3 nucleotides read TGCAGTGCTAGAGCCTGCGGAGGGGGCCAAGAGACCCAGTACTTC.

Comment on this clonotype: This could be a read error, since a much larger clone is one nucleotide away. CDR3 sequence (DNA): TGCAGTGCTCCTTGGTTGGACACTGAAGCTTTCTTT. Residues: CSAPWLDTEAFF. The J gene is TRBJ1-1, the V gene TRBV20-1; D ambiguous. V gave up 5 bases and J gave up 3 bases, with 10 bases separating them. The CDR3 totals 12 residues. Germline assignment: CDR1 DFQATT and CDR2 SNEGSKA (reference sequence).

This clonotype has only a few counts. The chain employs TRBV6-6 and TRBJ2-3; D gene ambiguous. This CDR3 has 14 amino acids. The germline gives CDR1 MNHNY, CDR2 SVGAGI (reference sequence). V lost 5 bases and J 5 bases, leaving 14 bases between the germline ends. The CDR3 DNA sequence: TGTGCCAGCAGTCCCGACTCAATCATAGATACGCAGTATTTT. Amino acid sequence: CASSPDSIIDTQYF.

Comments on this clonotype: A much larger clone sits a single nucleotide away, making a read error possible. The chain is built from TRBV6-1 and TRBJ2-6, with TRBD1 matching 9 bases. CDR3 size: 20 residues. The germline CDR1 and CDR2 sequences are MNHNS and SASEGT. After removal of 2 bases from V and 0 bases from J, the junction contained 11 bases not matched to a gene. CDR3 DNA: TGTGCCAGCAGTGAACCGCGAGGGACAGGGTTGTTCTCTGGGGCCAACGTCCTGACTTTC. Translating gives CASSEPRGTGLFSGANVLTF.

The chain links TRBV20-1 to TRBJ1-5; 11 bases are a match to TRBD1. Germline V gene sequence: CDR1 DFQATT, CDR2 SNEGSKA (reference sequence). CDR3 length: 16 amino acids. Trimming at V came to 5 bases and at J to 4 bases, leaving 10 bases not matched to a gene. CDR3 protein: CSAGGDGTGGNQPQHF. In DNA form, the CDR3 reads TGCAGTGCTGGAGGGGACGGGACAGGGGGTAATCAGCCCCAGCATTTT.

Comment on this clonotype: Compared with germline, one end of the junction differs, possibly owing to a read error. The V call is TRBV11-1, the J call TRBJ2-7, with TRBD2 matching over 8 bases. The length of the CDR3 is 15 residues. Germline CDR1 SGHAT, CDR2 FQDESV (reference sequence). In DNA form, the CDR3 reads TGTGCCAGCAACTTCGCAGACGGGGGGGCTTACGAGCAGTATTTC. Translating it yields CASNFADGGAYEQYF.

Worth noting for this clonotype: The junction and the germline gene differ at one end; a read error may be behind it. The chain has TRBV11-2 and TRBJ2-7, with D possibly TRBD1 on 5 matching bases. The CDR3 runs to 13 residues. CDR1 and CDR2 (germline): SGHAT, FQNNGV. DNA of the CDR3: TGTTCCAGCAACTCAACAGGCTCCTACGAGCAGTACTTC. It encodes CSSNSTGSYEQYF.

To note about this clonotype: A much larger clone lies a single base off, so this may be a read error. The chain is built from TRBV13 and TRBJ2-5; D is possibly TRBD1 (6 bases). This CDR3 contains 14 residues. Germline values: CDR1 PRHDT, CDR2 FYEKMQ (reference sequence). The CDR3 coding sequence is TGTGCCAGCAGCTTAGTGGCAGGGGAGAAGACCCGGTACTTC. It yields the protein CASSLVAGEKTRYF. The complete variable domain, with remaining parts taken from reference TRBV13 and TRBJ2-5, reads AAGVIQSPRHLIKEKRETATLKCYPIPRHDTVYWYQQGPGQDPQFLISFYEKMQSDKGSIPDRFSAQQFSDYHSELNMSSLELGDSALYFCASSLVAGEKTRYFGPGTRLLVL.

This clonotype was found once. This chain uses TRBV28 with TRBJ2-2, with 8 bases fitting TRBD1. Germline V gives CDR1 MDHEN, CDR2 SYDVKM. The CDR3 totals 15 residues. Written as DNA, the CDR3 is TGTGTCAGTATCTCTTTCGCAGGGGGCAACGGGGAGCTGTTTTTT. Amino acids: CVSISFAGGNGELFF. The full variable domain, in which reference TRBV28 and TRBJ2-2 provide the parts outside the CDR3, is DVKVTQSSRYLVKRTGEKVFLECVQDMDHENMFWYRQDPGLGLRLIYFSYDVKMKEKGDIPEGYSVSREKKERFSLILESASTNQTSMYLCVSISFAGGNGELFFGEGSRLTVL.

This clonotype came up many times. The rearrangement links TRBV15 to TRBJ2-2, with D hard to call. V was shortened by 8 bases and J by 0 bases, with 10 bases between the two germline ends. The CDR3 extends over 14 amino acids. Germline V gene lookup returns CDR1 LNHNV and CDR2 YYDKDF (reference sequence). The CDR3 sequence: CATCPAPNTGELFF. For the CDR3, the DNA is TGTGCCACCTGTCCGGCACCGAACACCGGGGAGCTGTTTTTT.

In this sample, this clonotype turned up many times. V gene TRBV19 combines with J gene TRBJ1-1, with D maybe TRBD1 (6 bases). V lost 5 bases and J 0 bases, leaving 13 bases between the germline ends. Germline lookup yields CDR1 LNHDA and CDR2 SQIVND (reference sequence). The CDR3 runs to 15 residues. The CDR3 loop reads CASSFEQGVNTEAFF. The CDR3 region has the DNA TGTGCCAGTAGTTTCGAACAGGGCGTGAACACTGAAGCTTTCTTT. The entire variable domain, with the rest obtained from reference TRBV19 and TRBJ1-1, is as follows: DGGITQSPKYLFRKEGQNVTLSCEQNLNHDAMYWYRQDPGQGLRLIYYSQIVNDFQKGDIAEGYSVSREKKESFPLTVTSAQKNPTAFYLCASSFEQGVNTEAFFGQGTRLTVV.

This clonotype was seen only once. At one end the junction does not follow the germline gene, possibly because of a read error. The V call is TRBV11-3, the J call TRBJ1-1; D not resolved. This CDR3 is 16 amino acids long. The germline V gene has CDR1 SGHNT and CDR2 YENEEA. For the CDR3, the DNA is TGTGCCTGCAGCCGCAGCGGTGCAAATATGAACACTGAAGCTTTCTTT. Protein sequence: CACSRSGANMNTEAFF.

This chain connects TRBV7-9 to TRBJ1-6, with 7 nucleotides matching TRBD1. The J segment lost 9 bases and the V segment lost 6 bases, leaving 8 bases of the junction unmatched. Per the germline V gene, CDR1 is SEHNR and CDR2 is FQNEAQ (reference sequence). This CDR3 is 14 amino acids long. This CDR3 is CASSPQGGTSPLHF. CDR3 DNA: TGTGCCAGCAGTCCTCAGGGGGGAACTTCACCCCTCCACTTT.

A note on this clonotype: A single base separates this from a much larger clone, so it may be a read error. This chain joins TRBV28 and TRBJ2-2; D not certain. Trimming took off 5 bases at V and 3 bases at J, with 10 bases between the two ends. CDR3 size: 14 residues. Germline CDR1 MDHEN, CDR2 SYDVKM. CDR3 residues: CASSPLRHTGELFF. The CDR3 region has the DNA TGTGCCAGCAGTCCACTGCGGCACACCGGGGAGCTGTTTTTT.

V is TRBV7-3 and J is TRBJ2-2; 11 bases match TRBD2. This CDR3 is built from 18 residues. After removal of 4 bases from V and 5 bases from J, the junction contained 12 bases not matched to a gene. Germline lookup yields CDR1 SGHTA and CDR2 FQGTGA. The CDR3 here is CASSSGGLAGGFTGELFF. CDR3 in DNA: TGTGCCAGCAGCTCCGGAGGTCTAGCGGGAGGATTTACCGGGGAGCTGTTTTTT. Combining the CDR3 with reference TRBV7-3 and TRBJ2-2 gives the whole variable domain GAGVSQTPSNKVTEKGKYVELRCDPISGHTALYWYRQSLGQGPEFLIYFQGTGAADDSGLPNDRFFAVRPEGSVSTLKIQRTERGDSAVYLCASSSGGLAGGFTGELFFGEGSRLTVL.

At least ten counts were recorded for this clonotype. The chain uses TRBV29-1 and TRBJ1-1; 7 positions agree with TRBD1. From germline, CDR1 is SQVTM and CDR2 ANQGSEA. J gave up 1 base and V 4 bases, and 6 bases lay outside the gene matches. The CDR3 is 14 residues long. CDR3 region: CSVGGPGGNTEAFF. The DNA of the CDR3 is TGCAGCGTTGGGGGGCCAGGGGGGAACACTGAAGCTTTCTTT.

This clonotype was recorded only once. The genes are TRBV28 and TRBJ1-5, with D possibly matching TRBD1 (6 bases). Trimming pared 3 bases from V and 5 bases from J, leaving 14 bases between. The length of the CDR3 is 15 residues. Germline CDR1 is MDHEN and CDR2 is SYDVKM. The CDR3 bases are TGTGCCAGCAGTTTGGGCCAGGGGAAAGATCAGCCCCAGCATTTT. Translated: CASSLGQGKDQPQHF.

This clonotype has only a few counts. This chain joins TRBV12-3 or TRBV12-4 and TRBJ2-2; perhaps D is TRBD1 or TRBD2 (6 bases each). The V end was cut by 3 bases, the J end by 5 bases, with 19 bases between. This CDR3 has 17 residues. The CDR3: CASSFGGRTARTGELFF. The CDR3 bases are TGTGCCAGCAGTTTCGGGGGTCGGACAGCCAGAACCGGGGAGCTGTTTTTT.

There are many counts of this clonotype. The chain links TRBV6-5 to TRBJ1-6; TRBD1 matches 10 bases. V shed 5 bases and J 9 bases; nucleotides not matched to a gene: 4. Germline CDR1 reads MNHEY; CDR2 reads SVGAGI. The CDR3 covers 14 residues. The CDR3 loop is CASSGTGDASPLHF. CDR3 DNA sequence: TGTGCCAGCAGTGGGACAGGGGACGCTTCACCCCTCCACTTT.

In the case of this clonotype: One junction end does not reproduce the germline sequence, and a read error may be involved. The chain uses TRBV7-9 and TRBJ2-5; 8 bases agree with TRBD1. The CDR3 extends over 14 amino acids. Germline lookup yields CDR1 SEHNR and CDR2 FQNEAQ (reference sequence). In DNA, the CDR3 is TGTGCCAACAGCTTATACAGGGGGCAAGAGACCCAGTACTTC. It codes for CANSLYRGQETQYF.

V is TRBV20-1 and J is TRBJ2-4, with 15 bases identical to TRBD2. Germline V lookup: CDR1 DFQATT, CDR2 SNEGSKA (reference sequence). The CDR3 has 17 residues. The J segment lost 0 bases and the V segment lost 6 bases, leaving 6 bases of the junction unmatched. The CDR3 region is CSAYGLAGGLAKNIQYF. The DNA of the CDR3 is TGCAGTGCATACGGACTAGCGGGGGGGCTAGCCAAAAACATTCAGTACTTC.

To note about this clonotype: With a much larger clone just one base away, this may be a read error. The CDR3 reads CSAGLDRGWRQHQHF. The CDR3 region has the DNA TGCAGTGCCGGTCTCGACAGGGGGTGGCGTCAGCACCAGCATTTT. This rearrangement joins TRBV20-1 to TRBJ1-5, with TRBD1 identical over 9 bases. The germline CDR1 and CDR2 sequences are DFQATT and SNEGSKA (reference sequence). This CDR3 is 15 amino acids long.

The gene calls are TRBV19 and TRBJ1-5; D call uncertain. Deletions cut 7 bases from V and 2 bases from J, with 15 bases between. The CDR3 is 15 residues long. The V gene's germline CDR1 is LNHDA and CDR2 SQIVND (reference sequence). The CDR3, as DNA: TGTGCCAGTACCAATCTGGACCGCCGCAATCAGCCCCAGCATTTT. It specifies CASTNLDRRNQPQHF. Supplemented by reference TRBV19 and TRBJ1-5, the full variable domain reads DGGITQSPKYLFRKEGQNVTLSCEQNLNHDAMYWYRQDPGQGLRLIYYSQIVNDFQKGDIAEGYSVSREKKESFPLTVTSAQKNPTAFYLCASTNLDRRNQPQHFGDGTRLSIL.

Details on this clonotype: Compared with germline, one end of the junction differs, possibly owing to a read error. The chain links TRBV6-5 to TRBJ2-5; D is unresolved. This CDR3 is 13 amino acids long. The germline V gene encodes CDR1 MNHEY and CDR2 SVGAGI. As DNA, the CDR3 is TGTGTCAGCAGTTACACGATAATAGGGCCGAAATACTTC. Its protein is CVSSYTIIGPKYF.

In regard to this clonotype: At one boundary the junction diverges from the germline segment, which might be a read error. The V gene is TRBV11-2, the J gene TRBJ2-3; D is uncertain. The CDR3 is 15 amino acids. CDR1 is SGHAT, CDR2 FQNNGV, per germline. CDR3 sequence (DNA): TGTACCAGCAACGCTGGTCACGGTTTAGCAAATACGCAGTATTTT. Protein: CTSNAGHGLANTQYF.

This rearrangement joins TRBV7-3 to TRBJ2-3; TRBD2 is a possible D gene (7 bases). V dropped 4 bases and J dropped 4 bases, with 24 bases sitting between them. Germline V CDR1 and CDR2: SGHTA, FQGTGA. This CDR3 contains 18 residues. CDR3 DNA: TGTGCCAGCAGCTCCATTCCGTGGGGGCCGGGAGGAGCAGATACGCAGTATTTT. Translated: CASSSIPWGPGGADTQYF.